Listed here are 19 T cell receptor beta chains from one sample, sequenced in a study of T-cell memory formation after mild COVID-19. TCRdb re-called the 5' RACE reads with MiXCR, one entry per CDR3 protein. The sample has roughly 120,000 distinct CDR3 sequences, 22% seen once. What was sequenced was PBMCs or a T cell subset sorted from them (not recorded which). Receptors were obtained from a man aged 18 to 30 who had mild COVID-19 (a few samples of this study predate the infection). Cell type and time point are not known.

This clonotype was seen a handful of times. This rearrangement joins TRBV6-2 or TRBV6-3 to TRBJ2-7; no clear D gene. CDR3 length equals 13 residues. The ends were cut back, 5 bases at V and 3 bases at J, with 11 bases in the middle. Germline V gene lookup returns CDR1 MNHEY and CDR2 SVGEGT. The CDR3 region is CASSKPRLYEQYF. The CDR3 DNA reads as TGTGCCAGCAGTAAACCTCGTCTCTACGAGCAGTACTTC.

The J gene is TRBJ1-2, the V gene TRBV6-5, with 9 positions matching TRBD1. The germline V gene has CDR1 MNHEY and CDR2 SVGAGI. Trimming removed 6 bases from V and 8 bases from J; junction bases left unmatched: 7. The CDR3 spans 13 residues. As DNA, the CDR3 is TGTGCCAGCAGCCCCGGGACAGGGAACGGCTACACCTTC. Its translation: CASSPGTGNGYTF.

This clonotype came up many times. The chain uses TRBV20-1 and TRBJ1-2, with unresolved D. Germline V gene sequence: CDR1 DFQATT, CDR2 SNEGSKA (reference sequence). V gave up 6 bases and J gave up 6 bases, with 17 bases separating them. The CDR3 is made up of 13 amino acids. The CDR3 is CSAILHTVDGYTF. CDR3 DNA: TGCAGTGCCATTCTTCACACAGTCGATGGCTACACCTTC.

This clonotype was detected only a few times. DNA of the CDR3: TGTGCCATCAGTGAGCCGGGACAGGACAATCAGCCCCAGCATTTT. Its protein product is CAISEPGQDNQPQHF. The chain links TRBV10-3 to TRBJ1-5, with 8 bases fitting TRBD1. Germline CDR1 reads ENHRY; CDR2 reads SYGVKD. V lost 2 bases and J lost 3; bases outside the gene matches: 3. CDR3 length equals 15 residues.

Turning to this clonotype: Its ends do not fully match the called genes, so a read error is possible. J is TRBJ1-2 and V is TRBV7-2; 7 bases are shared with TRBD1. From germline, CDR1 is SGHTA and CDR2 FQGNSA. This CDR3 is 15 amino acids long. In nucleotides, the CDR3 is TGTGCCAGCAGCTCTGGGACAGTCTCCCCTTATGGCTACGCCTTC. This codes for CASSSGTVSPYGYAF.

This clonotype was counted ten times or more. CDR3 amino acids: CASSETGGAADTQYF. The CDR3 bases are TGTGCCAGCAGTGAAACCGGGGGGGCCGCAGATACGCAGTATTTT. V gene TRBV6-4 combines with J gene TRBJ2-3; 8 positions agree with TRBD2. CDR1 MRHNA and CDR2 SNTAGT come from the germline V gene. J lost 4 bases, V lost 3 bases, and 6 bases had no gene match. This CDR3 is built from 15 residues.

This clonotype appeared a few times. The CDR3 DNA reads as TGTGCCAGCAGCATGGACAGTACCGGGGAGCTGTTTTTT. Translation gives CASSMDSTGELFF. The chain uses TRBV7-9 and TRBJ2-2; maybe TRBD1 (6 bases). Germline V lookup: CDR1 SEHNR, CDR2 FQNEAQ (reference sequence). There are 13 residues in the CDR3. Trimming took 5 bases from V and 5 from J, leaving 9 bases between them.

V gene TRBV5-5 combines with J gene TRBJ2-1; 7 bases map to TRBD1. With V trimmed by 5 bases and J by 6 bases, 14 bases remained unmatched. The CDR3 runs to 16 residues. In germline, CDR1 is SGHKS, CDR2 YYEKEE (reference sequence). CDR3 sequence reads: CASRPGTERASNEQFF. The CDR3 nucleotides read TGTGCCAGCAGGCCCGGGACAGAGAGGGCGTCCAATGAGCAGTTCTTC. Full variable domain (outside the CDR3, taken from reference TRBV5-5 and TRBJ2-1): DAGVTQSPTHLIKTRGQQVTLRCSPISGHKSVSWYQQVLGQGPQFIFQYYEKEERGRGNFPDRFSARQFPNYSSELNVNALLLGDSALYLCASRPGTERASNEQFFGPGTRLTVL.

The V and J genes are TRBV19 and TRBJ2-7; 7 bases are shared with TRBD2. After removal of 3 bases from V and 1 base from J, the junction contained 12 bases not matched to a gene. The germline gives CDR1 LNHDA, CDR2 SQIVND (reference sequence). The CDR3 sequence is 17 residues long. The CDR3 coding sequence is TGTGCCAGTAGTATCACTTCGAGGCGGGGGTTATCCTACGAGCAGTACGTC. Its translation: CASSITSRRGLSYEQYV.

This clonotype was counted only a few times. The chain employs TRBV12-3 or TRBV12-4 and TRBJ1-2; D is unclear. This CDR3 is built from 14 residues. Trimming shortened V by 3 bases and J by 0 bases, and 8 bases separated the two germline ends. This CDR3 reads CASSFGEANYGYTF. CDR3 in DNA: TGTGCCAGCAGTTTTGGAGAAGCTAACTATGGCTACACCTTC.

This chain links TRBV7-9 with TRBJ1-6; D uncertain. The V end was cut by 1 base, the J end by 8 bases, with 3 bases between. The CDR3 contains 12 residues. The V gene's germline CDR1 is SEHNR and CDR2 FQNEAQ (reference sequence). CDR3 region: CASSLVDSPLHF. DNA of the CDR3: TGTGCCAGCAGCTTAGTGGATTCACCCCTCCACTTT.

This clonotype was detected a few times. The J gene is TRBJ2-5, the V gene TRBV4-3; TRBD2 might be the D (5 bases). CDR3 length equals 15 residues. CDR1 and CDR2 (germline): LGHNA, YSLEER. V was pared by 2 bases and J by 5 bases, with 15 bases between. As DNA, the CDR3 is TGCGCCAGCAGCCAACGGACTCGTACATGGGAGACCCAGTACTTC. It encodes CASSQRTRTWETQYF.

V gene TRBV4-1 combines with J gene TRBJ1-5; D is uncertain. Germline V CDR1 and CDR2: MGHRA, YSYEKL. The V gene lost 0 bases and the J gene lost 5 bases, with 5 bases spanning the gap. The CDR3 covers 13 residues. The CDR3 is CASSQDQDQPQHF. DNA for the CDR3: TGCGCCAGCAGCCAAGATCAAGATCAGCCCCAGCATTTT.

The chain links TRBV7-9 to TRBJ1-5; D is unresolved. Germline CDR1 is SEHNR and CDR2 is FQNEAQ (reference sequence). V was pared by 1 base and J by 4 bases, with 8 bases between. The CDR3 runs 14 residues. The CDR3 is CASSLEGRNQPQHF. In DNA form, the CDR3 reads TGTGCCAGCAGCTTAGAGGGTCGAAATCAGCCCCAGCATTTT.

This clonotype was seen a handful of times. The chain uses TRBV12-3 or TRBV12-4 and TRBJ2-1; TRBD2 might be the D (7 bases). This CDR3 spans 15 amino acids. The V and J ends lost 4 bases and 0 bases respectively, with 10 bases between them. The CDR3 DNA sequence: TGTGCCAGCAGTTCAAGGGGGGGCTCCTACAATGAGCAGTTCTTC. It specifies CASSSRGGSYNEQFF.

This clonotype was counted ten times or more. V and J are TRBV11-2 and TRBJ2-7; 8 nucleotides line up with TRBD1. Germline lookup yields CDR1 SGHAT and CDR2 FQNNGV. The CDR3 length is 13 residues. V was clipped by 4 bases and J by 3 bases; unmatched bases: 2. This chain's CDR3 is CASSSGQGYEQYF. The CDR3 region has the DNA TGTGCCAGCAGCTCCGGACAGGGCTACGAGCAGTACTTC.

This chain uses TRBV5-1 with TRBJ2-5; no reliable D call. Per germline, CDR1 SGHRS and CDR2 YFSETQ. Trimming shortened V by 5 bases and J by 1 base, and 12 bases separated the two germline ends. The CDR3 is 14 amino acids. CDR3 amino acids: CASRARRLQETQYF. Here the CDR3 DNA reads TGCGCCAGCAGGGCTCGGCGGCTCCAAGAGACCCAGTACTTC.

This clonotype was seen once. Mismatch with germline at one junction end may stem from a read error. The chain joins TRBV7-9 to TRBJ2-2; D is ambiguous. Germline V gives CDR1 SEHNR, CDR2 FQNEAQ (reference sequence). This CDR3 is built from 11 residues. Here the CDR3 reads CASIQTGELFF. DNA for the CDR3: TGTGCCAGCATACAGACCGGAGAGCTGTTTTTT.

The CDR3 DNA reads TGTGCCAGCAGCTTAGTGGAGGAGGCCCCGTATTCACCCCTCCACTTT. Its protein product is CASSLVEEAPYSPLHF. The V call is TRBV7-2, the J call TRBJ1-6; no firm D call. V lost 1 base and J lost 8, with 15 bases in between. The CDR3 is 16 amino acids. Germline CDR1 SGHTA, CDR2 FQGNSA.